This entry lists 9 T cell receptor beta chains sequenced from one sample in a study of blood T cell repertoires in COVID-19. The table came from immunoSEQ multiplex PCR; TCRdb's copy has only in-frame clones and leaves some out. The sample includes 350,000 to 400,000 clones, 70% to 90% of them seen just once. The sequenced sample was peripheral blood. The receptors derive from a woman younger than 45 with COVID-19, enrolled during active disease.

The V and J genes are TRBV5-1 and TRBJ1-1; no clear D gene. Germline-derived CDR1 and CDR2 are SGHRS and YFSETQ. The CDR3 contains 12 residues. V was shortened by 0 bases and J by 10 bases, with 10 bases between the two germline ends. This CDR3 is CASSLEGRGAFF. CDR3 in DNA: TGCGCCAGCAGCTTGGAAGGGCGGGGAGCTTTCTTT. Full variable domain (remainder filled in from reference TRBV5-1 and TRBJ1-1): KAGVTQTPRYLIKTRGQQVTLSCSPISGHRSVSWYQQTPGQGLQFLFEYFSETQRNKGNFPGRFSGRQFSNSRSEMNVSTLELGDSALYLCASSLEGRGAFFGQGTRLTVV.

This chain links TRBV19 with TRBJ2-3; tentatively, D is TRBD1 (5 bases). Germline V gives CDR1 LNHDA, CDR2 SQIVND (reference sequence). This CDR3 has 17 amino acids. V lost 3 bases and J 1 base, leaving 17 bases between the germline ends. The chain's CDR3 is CASSIRQLGFGTDTQYF. CDR3 DNA: TGTGCCAGTAGTATTAGACAGCTCGGGTTCGGCACAGATACGCAGTATTTT.

In DNA, the CDR3 is TGCGCCAGCAGCCAAGTTGCGCTGGGAGTTTACAATGAGCAGTTCTTC. The encoded protein is CASSQVALGVYNEQFF. V usage is TRBV4-3 and J usage is TRBJ2-1; D is perhaps TRBD2 (5 bases). V lost 1 base and J lost 4, with 14 bases in between. This CDR3 has 16 amino acids. In germline, CDR1 is LGHNA, CDR2 YSLEER.

The chain carries TRBV5-1 and TRBJ2-7, with TRBD1 matching 8 bases. Germline V gene data show CDR1 as SGHRS and CDR2 as YFSETQ. Losses at the gene ends were 4 bases for V and 6 bases for J; bases not matched to a gene: 18. The CDR3 has 17 amino acids. Written as DNA, the CDR3 is TGCGCCAGCAGCCCCCGGGACAGGTCCTACGAGAGGGGCGAGCAGTACTTC. Protein sequence: CASSPRDRSYERGEQYF.

The chain employs TRBV3-1 (or the pseudogene TRBV3-2) and TRBJ1-2; maybe TRBD1 (5 bases). Per germline, CDR1 LGHDT and CDR2 YNNKEL (reference sequence). Between the trimmed V and J ends, which lost 4 bases and 4 bases, there was a span of 13 bases. This CDR3 has 14 amino acids. The CDR3 loop is CASSPGQEGYGYTF. The CDR3 nucleotides are TGTGCCAGCAGCCCCGGACAAGAAGGCTATGGCTACACCTTC.

The V call is TRBV7-2, the J call TRBJ2-7; 8 positions agree with TRBD2. Germline V gene sequence: CDR1 SGHTA, CDR2 FQGNSA. The CDR3 totals 16 residues. V lost 1 base and J lost 1; bases outside the gene matches: 6. The CDR3 spells CASSLGGGRRSYEQYF. DNA of the CDR3: TGTGCCAGCAGCTTAGGCGGGGGGCGAAGGTCCTACGAGCAGTACTTC.

V is TRBV2 and J is TRBJ1-4, with 9 bases aligning to TRBD1. Germline CDR1 is SNHLY and CDR2 is FYNNEI. After removal of 0 bases from V and 5 bases from J, the junction contained 13 bases not matched to a gene. The CDR3 has 19 amino acids. The CDR3 DNA is TGTGCCAGCAGTGAAGCGCTTAGCGGGGGGACAGGGTACAATGAAAAACTGTTTTTT. Its protein is CASSEALSGGTGYNEKLFF.

This clone was counted a single time. The chain recombines TRBV15 with TRBJ2-5; D might be TRBD2 (5 bases). CDR1 LNHNV and CDR2 YYDKDF come from the germline V gene (reference sequence). V was cut by 4 bases and J by 1 base, with 7 bases left in between. The CDR3 loop spans 13 amino acids. This CDR3 reads CATSTTSQETQYF. The CDR3, as DNA: TGTGCCACCAGCACTACTAGCCAAGAGACCCAGTACTTC.

The chain links TRBV2 to TRBJ2-4, with 8 bases identical to TRBD2. Trimming cost V 6 bases and J 7 bases; bases outside gene matches: 8. CDR3 size: 14 residues. The germline gives CDR1 SNHLY, CDR2 FYNNEI. This CDR3 is CASSATSGGNIQYF. DNA of the CDR3: TGTGCCAGCAGCGCTACTAGCGGAGGTAACATTCAGTACTTC.